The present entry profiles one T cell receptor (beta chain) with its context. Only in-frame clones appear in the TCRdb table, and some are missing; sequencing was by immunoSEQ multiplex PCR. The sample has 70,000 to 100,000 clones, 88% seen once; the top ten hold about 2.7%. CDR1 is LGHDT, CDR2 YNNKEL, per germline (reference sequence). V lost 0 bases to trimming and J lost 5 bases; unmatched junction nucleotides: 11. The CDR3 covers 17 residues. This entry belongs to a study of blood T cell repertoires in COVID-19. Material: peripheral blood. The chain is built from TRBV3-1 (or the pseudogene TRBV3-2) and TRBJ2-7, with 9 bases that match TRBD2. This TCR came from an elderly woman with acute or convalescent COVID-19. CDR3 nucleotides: TGTGCCAGCAGCCAAGATTGGGATAGCGGGGGACGGGACGAGCAGTACTTC. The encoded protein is CASSQDWDSGGRDEQYF.